This T cell receptor (beta chain) derives from a study of blood T cells in healthy people across ages. With a J-beta primer mix and a sample-barcoded 5' primer, a second PCR ran about 7 to 12 cycles. Each CDR3 protein is one row after TCRdb ran MiXCR on the 5' RACE reads. Found here are 700,000 to 900,000 distinct CDR3 sequences, roughly 25% of them singletons; the top ten hold less than 3.5%. The germline V gene has CDR1 DFQATT and CDR2 SNEGSKA (reference sequence). The CDR3 sequence is 16 residues long. Trimming left V 5 bases short and J 3 bases short, with 20 bases between. These data also formed part of another study, on T cells of mothers and their children. That publication notes: Detection yielded no persistent microchimeric T cell clones.

The V call is TRBV20-1, the J call TRBJ1-5; D might be TRBD1 (5 bases). This sequence originates from a boy between 5 and 17 years old in good health. Sequenced input: blood. The CDR3 loop reads CSAPVGGGGYNQPQHF. CDR3 bases: TGCAGTGCTCCCGTGGGGGGAGGCGGTTACAATCAGCCCCAGCATTTT.